This T cell receptor (beta chain) was retrieved from a study of blood T cell repertoires in COVID-19. Background on the study: PBMCs, B-cell-depleted T cells, or T cells provided the cDNA or gDNA that made up the material.

Patients in Seattle were enrolled during active infection, then followed longitudinally. CDR1 is SGHRS, CDR2 YFSETQ, per germline. The V segment lost 0 bases and the J segment 8 bases; nucleotides outside the gene matches: 5. CDR3 size: 14 residues. Profiling relied on immunoSEQ multiplex PCR, and the TCRdb table lists in-frame clones only, not all of them. The sample has around 160,000 clones, roughly 88% seen once. The TCR sequence derives from an older woman with COVID-19, enrolled during active disease. The sequenced sample consisted of peripheral blood. V usage is TRBV5-1 and J usage is TRBJ1-2; 9 nucleotides match TRBD1. The CDR3 loop reads CASSLAGTGHGYTF. The CDR3 coding sequence is TGCGCCAGCAGCTTGGCAGGGACAGGGCACGGCTACACCTTC.